This entry lists 29 T cell receptor beta chains sequenced from one sample in a study of shared T cell receptors in the human thymus. Sequencing was performed with immunoSEQ multiplex PCR; in TCRdb, only in-frame clones are kept and a portion is missing. The table records 63,000 or so clones, 90% to 95% of them present only once. The specimen was thymocytes. Receptors were obtained from a human donor.

The J gene is TRBJ1-1, the V gene TRBV5-6; D may be TRBD1 (5 bases). Germline CDR1 SGHDT, CDR2 YYEEEE. This CDR3 has 14 residues. Trimming stripped 0 bases from V and 3 bases from J, with 9 bases between. For the CDR3, the DNA is TGTGCCAGCAGCTTGGCAGGGAAGGACACTGAAGCTTTCTTT. Residues: CASSLAGKDTEAFF.

The chain carries TRBV7-2 and TRBJ1-4; the D gene is possibly TRBD1 (5 bases). The CDR3 loop spans 18 amino acids. CDR1 is SGHTA, CDR2 FQGNSA, per germline. The V gene lost 2 bases and the J gene lost 7 bases, with 23 bases spanning the gap. DNA of the CDR3: TGTGCCAGCAGCTTACGGGCCGTGGGGCAGGCGGGACGTGAAAAACTGTTTTTT. The encoded protein is CASSLRAVGQAGREKLFF.

This chain links TRBV4-1 with TRBJ1-4; no reliable D call. There are 13 residues in the CDR3. Trimming removed 4 bases at V and 8 bases at J, with 11 bases between. Germline CDR1 MGHRA, CDR2 YSYEKL. The CDR3 protein is CASSPREGEKLFF. The CDR3 nucleotides read TGCGCCAGCAGCCCGCGGGAGGGAGAAAAACTGTTTTTT.

The chain has TRBV4-1 and TRBJ1-6; weak D call: TRBD1 (5 bases). This CDR3 is built from 15 residues. Deletions cut 6 bases from V and 8 bases from J, with 17 bases between. Looked up from germline, CDR1 is MGHRA and CDR2 is YSYEKL. The chain's CDR3 is CASRKPRDRYSPLHF. CDR3 DNA: TGCGCCAGCAGAAAGCCCCGGGACCGATATTCACCCCTCCACTTT.

The chain couples TRBV5-5 to TRBJ2-6, with D perhaps TRBD2 (6 bases). Trimming shortened V by 0 bases and J by 4 bases, and 11 bases separated the two germline ends. The CDR3 runs 16 residues. The germline CDR1 and CDR2 sequences are SGHKS and YYEKEE (reference sequence). The CDR3 bases are TGTGCCAGCAGCTTGGGGGGACTTGGCGGGGCCAACGTCCTGACTTTC. Encoded protein: CASSLGGLGGANVLTF. The entire variable domain, with the rest obtained from reference TRBV5-5 and TRBJ2-6, is as follows: DAGVTQSPTHLIKTRGQQVTLRCSPISGHKSVSWYQQVLGQGPQFIFQYYEKEERGRGNFPDRFSARQFPNYSSELNVNALLLGDSALYLCASSLGGLGGANVLTFGAGSRLTVL.

The CDR3 region is CAISEGGRVYEQYF. The CDR3 DNA follows: TGTGCCATCAGTGAGGGAGGGAGGGTCTACGAGCAGTACTTC. The chain has TRBV10-3 and TRBJ2-7, with TRBD2 matching 7 bases. V was pared by 2 bases and J by 3 bases, with 4 bases of the junction left unmatched. The CDR3 spans 14 residues. Germline-derived CDR1 and CDR2 are ENHRY and SYGVKD.

Here the CDR3 DNA reads TGTGCTAGTGGTTTGGTCCCGGACAGGGGGTGGAACACCATATATTTT. Its translation: CASGLVPDRGWNTIYF. The chain uses TRBV12-5 and TRBJ1-3; 10 bases align to TRBD1. The trim removed 0 bases at V and 7 bases at J, leaving 6 bases unmatched. The CDR3 is 16 residues long. Germline loops: CDR1 LGHNT, CDR2 FRNRAP.

This chain joins TRBV5-1 and TRBJ1-1; 8 bases agree with TRBD1. This CDR3 comprises 17 residues. Germline V gene data show CDR1 as SGHRS and CDR2 as YFSETQ. V shed 4 bases and J 5 bases; nucleotides not matched to a gene: 16. The CDR3 bases are TGCGCCAGCAGCACACTGTCTCGGACAGGGCGTAATACTGAAGCTTTCTTT. The encoded protein is CASSTLSRTGRNTEAFF.

The rearrangement joins TRBV7-2 to TRBJ1-2; possibly TRBD1 for D (6 bases). CDR3 size: 13 residues. CDR1 SGHTA and CDR2 FQGNSA come from the germline V gene. V lost 0 bases, J lost 7 bases, and 9 bases lay in between. The CDR3 reads CASSLAGAGGYTF. In nucleotides, the CDR3 is TGTGCCAGCAGCTTAGCGGGGGCAGGTGGCTACACCTTC. The entire variable domain, with the rest obtained from reference TRBV7-2 and TRBJ1-2, is as follows: GAGVSQSPSNKVTEKGKDVELRCDPISGHTALYWYRQSLGQGLEFLIYFQGNSAPDKSGLPSDRFSAERTGGSVSTLTIQRTQQEDSAVYLCASSLAGAGGYTFGSGTRLTVV.

The J gene is TRBJ2-1, the V gene TRBV27; TRBD2 agrees at 8 bases. The CDR3 length is 15 residues. V was pared by 6 bases and J by 4 bases, with 8 bases of the junction left unmatched. Germline CDR1 is MNHEY and CDR2 is SMNVEV (reference sequence). The CDR3 region has the DNA TGTGCCAGCAGCAATCGGGGGGGCGGGTACAATGAGCAGTTCTTC. Residues: CASSNRGGGYNEQFF.

The chain carries TRBV18 and TRBJ1-1, with no clear D. The CDR3 is made up of 15 amino acids. Trimming took off 3 bases at V and 2 bases at J, with 13 bases between the two ends. Germline loops: CDR1 KGHSH, CDR2 LQKENI. CDR3 bases: TGTGCCAGCTCACCTAAGACGGTCCTTAACACTGAAGCTTTCTTT. This encodes CASSPKTVLNTEAFF.

This clone was counted only a few times. The V gene is TRBV14, the J gene TRBJ1-2; D ambiguous. CDR1 and CDR2 (germline): SGHDN, FVKESK. There are 20 residues in the CDR3. The V gene lost 0 bases and the J gene lost 3 bases, with 26 bases spanning the gap. CDR3 coding DNA: TGTGCCAGCAGCCAAGATTTTATTGTTTCCCGGCCGGGCTATGACTATGGCTACACCTTC. Its protein product is CASSQDFIVSRPGYDYGYTF.

The chain combines TRBV19 with TRBJ1-1, with a weak D call TRBD1 (5 bases). The CDR3 loop spans 18 amino acids. Trimming removed 3 bases from V and 4 bases from J, with 24 bases in between. Germline V gene lookup returns CDR1 LNHDA and CDR2 SQIVND (reference sequence). CDR3 DNA sequence: TGTGCCAGTAGTATTTCCTTGGGGGACGGCCCTTGGGGCACTGAAGCTTTCTTT. Its protein product is CASSISLGDGPWGTEAFF.

This chain uses TRBV28 with TRBJ1-1; a weak D match, TRBD1 (6 bases). CDR1 MDHEN and CDR2 SYDVKM come from the germline V gene. The CDR3 spans 17 residues. Trimming removed 5 bases from V and 0 bases from J, with 19 bases in between. CDR3 sequence: CASSRTVPNGVNTEAFF. As DNA, the CDR3 is TGTGCCAGCAGTAGGACAGTGCCTAACGGGGTGAACACTGAAGCTTTCTTT.

This clone has a handful of counts. The chain employs TRBV6-1 and TRBJ1-6, with 9 bases that match TRBD1. The CDR3 covers 14 residues. Germline loops: CDR1 MNHNS, CDR2 SASEGT. J gave up 5 bases and V 6 bases, and 2 bases lay outside the gene matches. DNA of the CDR3: TGTGCCAGCAGGACAGGGGGGAATAATTCACCCCTCCACTTT. The encoded protein is CASRTGGNNSPLHF.

This rearrangement joins TRBV2 to TRBJ1-5, with a weak D call TRBD1 (6 bases). Germline V gene sequence: CDR1 SNHLY, CDR2 FYNNEI. This CDR3 has 16 residues. V lost 6 bases, J lost 0 bases, and 15 bases lay in between. This chain's CDR3 is CASRPNRAHSNQPQHF. The CDR3 DNA is TGTGCCAGCAGGCCGAACAGGGCCCATAGCAATCAGCCCCAGCATTTT.

J is TRBJ2-7 and V is TRBV5-4; TRBD1 aligns across 9 bases. The CDR3 extends over 17 amino acids. J lost 1 base, V lost 0 bases, and 8 bases had no gene match. Germline V lookup: CDR1 SGHNT, CDR2 YYREEE (reference sequence). The CDR3 DNA is TGTGCCAGCAGCTTGGCCGTTGGACAGGGGACATCCTACGAGCAGTACTTC. This encodes CASSLAVGQGTSYEQYF.

This chain links TRBV6-5 with TRBJ1-2; D is unresolved. The CDR3 contains 15 residues. The V gene's germline CDR1 is MNHEY and CDR2 SVGAGI. With 4 bases removed from V and 4 bases from J, the gap between germline ends came to 16 bases. The CDR3, as DNA: TGTGCCAGCAGTTCCTCAAGGCAGCCTTCCTATGGCTACACCTTC. It is translated as CASSSSRQPSYGYTF.

The gene calls are TRBV2 and TRBJ2-1; the D is unclear. This CDR3 has 16 residues. Trimming pared 3 bases from V and 6 bases from J, leaving 18 bases between. Per germline, CDR1 SNHLY and CDR2 FYNNEI. The CDR3 DNA sequence: TGTGCCAGCAGTGACAGAGGCGGCCATCGGTTCAATGAGCAGTTCTTC. This gives the protein CASSDRGGHRFNEQFF.

The chain is built from TRBV5-4 and TRBJ2-7, with TRBD2 matching over 9 bases. With 0 bases clipped from V and 2 bases from J, the junction kept 6 bases outside the gene matches. This CDR3 comprises 16 residues. The germline V gene encodes CDR1 SGHNT and CDR2 YYREEE (reference sequence). This CDR3 is CASSLEVLAGAYEQYF. The CDR3, as DNA: TGTGCCAGCAGCTTGGAGGTTTTAGCGGGAGCCTACGAGCAGTACTTC. The full variable domain, its missing parts supplied by reference TRBV5-4 and TRBJ2-7, is ETGVTQSPTHLIKTRGQQVTLRCSSQSGHNTVSWYQQALGQGPQFIFQYYREEENGRGNFPPRFSGLQFPNYSSELNVNALELDDSALYLCASSLEVLAGAYEQYFGPGTRLTVT.

This rearrangement joins TRBV4-3 to TRBJ2-7; 7 bases are a match to TRBD1. Germline V gene sequence: CDR1 LGHNA, CDR2 YSLEER. V trimming: 4 bases; J trimming: 0 bases; junction bases outside the gene matches: 0. The CDR3 extends over 13 amino acids. The CDR3: CASSRDSSYEQYF. Here the CDR3 DNA reads TGCGCCAGCAGCCGGGACAGCTCCTACGAGCAGTACTTC.

The genes are TRBV9 and TRBJ1-2; D ambiguous. Looked up from germline, CDR1 is SGDLS and CDR2 is YYNGEE. The V and J ends lost 0 bases and 4 bases respectively, with 16 bases between them. This CDR3 is 16 amino acids long. CDR3 amino acids: CASSVERYPNLYGYTF. In DNA, the CDR3 is TGTGCCAGCAGCGTAGAAAGGTACCCTAACCTCTATGGCTACACCTTC.

The chain combines TRBV27 with TRBJ2-6; D may be TRBD1 (6 bases). V was clipped by 5 bases and J by 2 bases, with 13 bases between them. This CDR3 is built from 16 residues. CDR1 is MNHEY, CDR2 SMNVEV, per germline (reference sequence). CDR3 coding DNA: TGTGCCAGCAGTCAACAGGGTGTGACTGGGGCCAACGTCCTGACTTTC. Amino acids: CASSQQGVTGANVLTF.

The V gene is TRBV5-8, the J gene TRBJ1-5, with TRBD1 matching over 8 bases. Unmatched junction bases numbered 4, after V lost 0 bases and J lost 2 bases. CDR1 is SGHTS and CDR2 is YDEGEE in the germline V gene. The CDR3 runs 16 residues. The CDR3 here is CASSLEQGAGNQPQHF. The CDR3 nucleotides read TGTGCCAGCAGCTTGGAGCAGGGGGCAGGCAATCAGCCCCAGCATTTT.

J is TRBJ2-7 and V is TRBV25-1; 11 positions agree with TRBD1. The CDR3 loop spans 16 amino acids. V lost 3 bases, J lost 3 bases, and 7 bases stayed unmatched. Germline V lookup: CDR1 MGHDK, CDR2 SYGVNS. The CDR3 protein is CASSDADRGRHYEQYF. The CDR3 DNA follows: TGTGCCAGCAGTGACGCGGACAGGGGGCGACACTACGAGCAGTACTTC.

This sequence joins TRBV4-3 and TRBJ1-6, with D possibly TRBD1 on 5 matching bases. CDR3 length: 16 residues. V lost 4 bases to trimming and J lost 1 base, with 11 bases between them. Germline loops: CDR1 LGHNA, CDR2 YSLEER. As DNA, the CDR3 is TGCGCCAGCAGCCCCTCCAGGGAATCCTATAATTCACCCCTCCACTTT. As protein: CASSPSRESYNSPLHF.

This clone was recorded once. The V and J genes are TRBV27 and TRBJ2-7, with D perhaps matching TRBD1 (6 bases). Trimming pared 5 bases from V and 5 bases from J, leaving 22 bases between. In germline, CDR1 is MNHEY, CDR2 SMNVEV (reference sequence). CDR3 size: 16 residues. CDR3 DNA: TGTGCCAGCAGTCCGTGCAGGGGAAGGTTTTGTCACGAGCAGTACTTC. Encoded protein: CASSPCRGRFCHEQYF.

This chain uses TRBV11-2 with TRBJ2-7; D is possibly TRBD1 (6 bases). The CDR3 runs 17 residues. Per the germline V gene, CDR1 is SGHAT and CDR2 is FQNNGV. Deletions cut 5 bases from V and 2 bases from J, with 22 bases between. The CDR3, as DNA: TGTGCCAGCAGCGAAAGTCTGGGGGCCCGCCGCACCTACGAGCAGTACTTC. It codes for CASSESLGARRTYEQYF.

The chain carries TRBV7-8 and TRBJ2-5; a possible D gene is TRBD1 (5 bases). Trimming took 4 bases from V and 0 from J, leaving 15 bases between them. Germline assignment: CDR1 SGHVS and CDR2 FQNEAQ. There are 16 residues in the CDR3. CDR3 coding DNA: TGTGCCAGCAGCTCCTTGACAGTCGCCTACCAAGAGACCCAGTACTTC. It codes for CASSSLTVAYQETQYF.